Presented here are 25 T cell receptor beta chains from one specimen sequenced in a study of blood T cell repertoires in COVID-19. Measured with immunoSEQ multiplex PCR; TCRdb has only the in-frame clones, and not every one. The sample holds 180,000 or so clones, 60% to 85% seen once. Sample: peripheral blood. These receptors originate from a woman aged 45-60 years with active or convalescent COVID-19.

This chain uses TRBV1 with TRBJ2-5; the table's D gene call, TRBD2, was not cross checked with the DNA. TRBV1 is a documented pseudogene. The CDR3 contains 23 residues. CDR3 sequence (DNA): TGCACCAGCAGCCAAGACACGCGCGGGGAACGGGGACGACTCATGGGTATCCAAGAGACCCAGTACTTC. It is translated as CTSSQDTRGERGRLMGIQETQYF.

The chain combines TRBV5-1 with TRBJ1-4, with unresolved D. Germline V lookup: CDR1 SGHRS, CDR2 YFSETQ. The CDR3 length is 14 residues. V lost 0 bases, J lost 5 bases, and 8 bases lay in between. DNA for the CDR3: TGCGCCAGCAGCTTGGGCCCTAGCAATGAAAAACTGTTTTTT. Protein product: CASSLGPSNEKLFF.

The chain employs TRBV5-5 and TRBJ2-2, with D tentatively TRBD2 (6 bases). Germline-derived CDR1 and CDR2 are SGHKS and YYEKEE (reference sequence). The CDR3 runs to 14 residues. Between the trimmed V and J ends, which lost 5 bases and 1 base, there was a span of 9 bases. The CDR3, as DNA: TGTGCCAGCAGTTGGGGGGTGAACACCGGGGAGCTGTTTTTT. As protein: CASSWGVNTGELFF.

The CDR3 sequence is CASSLGGASDTGELFF. CDR3 DNA: TGCGCCAGCAGCTTAGGAGGGGCTAGCGACACCGGGGAGCTGTTTTTT. This chain connects TRBV5-1 to TRBJ2-2, with a possible D match to TRBD2 (6 bases). This CDR3 is 16 amino acids long. CDR1 and CDR2 (germline): SGHRS, YFSETQ. The V end lost 2 bases, the J end lost 3 bases, and 14 bases lay between the germline ends.

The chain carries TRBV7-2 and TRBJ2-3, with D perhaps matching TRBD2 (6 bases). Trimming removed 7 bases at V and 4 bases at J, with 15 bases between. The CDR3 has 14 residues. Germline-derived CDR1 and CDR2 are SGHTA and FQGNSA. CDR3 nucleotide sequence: TGTGCCAGCACCCCCCCGGGGGTCCCAGATACGCAGTATTTT. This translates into CASTPPGVPDTQYF.

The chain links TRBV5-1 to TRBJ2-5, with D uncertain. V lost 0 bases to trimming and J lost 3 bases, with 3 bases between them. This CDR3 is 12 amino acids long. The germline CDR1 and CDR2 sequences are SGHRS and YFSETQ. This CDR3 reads CASSLVKETQYF. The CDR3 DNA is TGCGCCAGCAGCTTGGTCAAAGAGACCCAGTACTTC.

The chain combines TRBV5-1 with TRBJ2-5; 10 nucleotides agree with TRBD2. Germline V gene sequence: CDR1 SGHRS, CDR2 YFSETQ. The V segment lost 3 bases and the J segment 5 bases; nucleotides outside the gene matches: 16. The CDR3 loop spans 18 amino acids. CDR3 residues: CASSWGASGSSVFETQYF. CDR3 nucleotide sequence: TGCGCCAGCAGCTGGGGGGCTAGCGGGAGCTCGGTTTTTGAGACCCAGTACTTC.

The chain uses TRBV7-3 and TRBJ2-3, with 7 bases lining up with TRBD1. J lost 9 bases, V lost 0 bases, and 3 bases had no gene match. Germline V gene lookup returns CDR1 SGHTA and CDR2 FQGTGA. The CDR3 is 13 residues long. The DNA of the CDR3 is TGTGCCAGCAGCTTAACGCTGACAGGGACGCAGTATTTT. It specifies CASSLTLTGTQYF.

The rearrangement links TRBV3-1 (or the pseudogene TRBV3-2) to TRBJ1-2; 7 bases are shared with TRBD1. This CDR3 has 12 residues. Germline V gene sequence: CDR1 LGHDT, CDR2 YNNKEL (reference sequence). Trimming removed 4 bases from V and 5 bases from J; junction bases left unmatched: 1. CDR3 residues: CASSPGGYGYTF. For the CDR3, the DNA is TGTGCCAGCAGCCCAGGGGGGTATGGCTACACCTTC.

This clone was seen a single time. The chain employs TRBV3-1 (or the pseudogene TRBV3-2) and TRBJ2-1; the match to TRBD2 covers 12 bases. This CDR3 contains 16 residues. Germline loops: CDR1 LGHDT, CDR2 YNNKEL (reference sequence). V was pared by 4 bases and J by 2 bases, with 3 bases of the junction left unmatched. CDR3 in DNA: TGTGCCAGCAGCCCGACTAGCGGGGGCCCCTACAATGAGCAGTTCTTC. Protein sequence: CASSPTSGGPYNEQFF.

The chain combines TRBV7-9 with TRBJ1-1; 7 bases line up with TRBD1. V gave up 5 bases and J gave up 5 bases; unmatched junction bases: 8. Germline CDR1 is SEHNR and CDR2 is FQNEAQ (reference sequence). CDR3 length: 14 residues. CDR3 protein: CASSVKTGVTEAFF. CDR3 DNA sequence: TGTGCCAGCAGCGTAAAAACAGGGGTGACTGAAGCTTTCTTT.

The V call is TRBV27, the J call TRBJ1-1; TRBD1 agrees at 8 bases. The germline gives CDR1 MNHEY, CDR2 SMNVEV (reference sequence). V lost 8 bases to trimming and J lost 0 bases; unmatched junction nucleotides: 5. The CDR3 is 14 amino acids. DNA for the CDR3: TGTGCCAGCCAGGGACAGGCAATGAACACTGAAGCTTTCTTT. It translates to CASQGQAMNTEAFF.

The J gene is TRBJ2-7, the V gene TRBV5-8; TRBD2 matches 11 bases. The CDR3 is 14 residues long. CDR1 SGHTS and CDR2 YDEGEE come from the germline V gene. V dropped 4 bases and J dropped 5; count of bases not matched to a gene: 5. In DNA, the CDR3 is TGTGCCAGCAGCCGACTAGCGGGAAAGGACGAGCAGTACTTC. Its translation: CASSRLAGKDEQYF. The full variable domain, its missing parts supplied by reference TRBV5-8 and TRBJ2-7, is EAGVTQSPTHLIKTRGQQATLRCSPISGHTSVYWYQQALGLGLQFLLWYDEGEERNRGNFPPRFSGRQFPNYSSELNVNALELEDSALYLCASSRLAGKDEQYFGPGTRLTVT.

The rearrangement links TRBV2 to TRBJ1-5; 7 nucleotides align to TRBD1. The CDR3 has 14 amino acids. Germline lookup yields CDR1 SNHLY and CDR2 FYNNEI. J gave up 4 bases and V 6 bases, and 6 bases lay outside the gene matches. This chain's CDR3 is CASRRDSLNQPQHF. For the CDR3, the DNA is TGTGCCAGCAGGCGGGACAGCCTAAATCAGCCCCAGCATTTT.

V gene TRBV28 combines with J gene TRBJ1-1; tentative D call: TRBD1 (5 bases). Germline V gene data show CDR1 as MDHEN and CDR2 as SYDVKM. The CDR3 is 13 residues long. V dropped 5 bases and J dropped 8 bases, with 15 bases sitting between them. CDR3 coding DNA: TGTGCCAGCAGTCCCGGACACAACAGGGAAGCTTTCTTT. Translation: CASSPGHNREAFF.

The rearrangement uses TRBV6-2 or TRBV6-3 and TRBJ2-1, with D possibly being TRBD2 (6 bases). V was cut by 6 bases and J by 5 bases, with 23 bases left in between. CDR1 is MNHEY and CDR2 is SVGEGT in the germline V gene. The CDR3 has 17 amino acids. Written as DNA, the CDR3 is TGTGCCAGCAGCTATTCTGGAACGGGACTGATCAACAATGAGCAGTTCTTC. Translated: CASSYSGTGLINNEQFF.

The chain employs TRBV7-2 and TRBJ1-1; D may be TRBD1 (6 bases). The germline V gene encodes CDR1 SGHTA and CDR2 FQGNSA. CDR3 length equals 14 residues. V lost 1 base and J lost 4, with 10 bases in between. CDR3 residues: CASSLVQGGTEAFF. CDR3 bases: TGTGCCAGCAGCTTAGTCCAAGGGGGCACTGAAGCTTTCTTT. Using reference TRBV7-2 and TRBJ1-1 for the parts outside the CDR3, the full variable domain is GAGVSQSPSNKVTEKGKDVELRCDPISGHTALYWYRQSLGQGLEFLIYFQGNSAPDKSGLPSDRFSAERTGGSVSTLTIQRTQQEDSAVYLCASSLVQGGTEAFFGQGTRLTVV.

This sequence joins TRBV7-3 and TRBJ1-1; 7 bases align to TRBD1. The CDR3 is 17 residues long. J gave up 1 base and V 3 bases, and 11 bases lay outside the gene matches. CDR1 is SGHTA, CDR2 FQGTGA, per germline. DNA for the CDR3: TGTGCCAGCAGCTTCCAAATTCGGGACAGTCGGAACACTGAAGCTTTCTTT. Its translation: CASSFQIRDSRNTEAFF.

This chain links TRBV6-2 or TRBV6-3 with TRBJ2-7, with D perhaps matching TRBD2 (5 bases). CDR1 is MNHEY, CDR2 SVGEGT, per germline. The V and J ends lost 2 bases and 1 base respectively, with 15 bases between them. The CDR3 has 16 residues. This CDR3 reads CASSYHGVGLSYEQYF. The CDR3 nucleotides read TGTGCCAGCAGTTACCACGGGGTCGGCCTTTCCTACGAGCAGTACTTC.

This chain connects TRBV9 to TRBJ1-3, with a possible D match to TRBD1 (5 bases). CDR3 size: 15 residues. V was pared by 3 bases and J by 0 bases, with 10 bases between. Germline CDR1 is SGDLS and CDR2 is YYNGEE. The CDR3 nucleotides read TGTGCCAGCAGCGCTTGGGGCCCCTCTGGAAACACCATATATTTT. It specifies CASSAWGPSGNTIYF.

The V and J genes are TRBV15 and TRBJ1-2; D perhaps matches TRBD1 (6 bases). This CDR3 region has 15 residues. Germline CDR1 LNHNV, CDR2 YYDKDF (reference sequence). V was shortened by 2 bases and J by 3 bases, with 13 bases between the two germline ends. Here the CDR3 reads CATSRSDRDYYGYTF. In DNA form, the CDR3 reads TGTGCCACCAGCAGATCGGACAGAGACTACTATGGCTACACCTTC.

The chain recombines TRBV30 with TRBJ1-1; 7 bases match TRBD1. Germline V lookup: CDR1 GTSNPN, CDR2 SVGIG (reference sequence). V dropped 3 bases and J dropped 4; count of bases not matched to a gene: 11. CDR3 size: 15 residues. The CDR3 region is CAWRGIGQASTEAFF. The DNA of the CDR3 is TGTGCCTGGAGAGGGATCGGACAGGCGAGCACTGAAGCTTTCTTT.

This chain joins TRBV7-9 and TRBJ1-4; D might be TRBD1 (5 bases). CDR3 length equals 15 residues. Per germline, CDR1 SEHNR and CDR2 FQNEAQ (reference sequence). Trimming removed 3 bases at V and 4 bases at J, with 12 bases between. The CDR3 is CASSLTERNNEKLFF. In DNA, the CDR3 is TGTGCCAGCAGCTTGACAGAGAGAAATAATGAAAAACTGTTTTTT. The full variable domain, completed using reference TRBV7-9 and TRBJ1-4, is DTGVSQNPRHKITKRGQNVTFRCDPISEHNRLYWYRQTLGQGPEFLTYFQNEAQLEKSRLLSDRFSAERPKGSFSTLEIQRTEQGDSAMYLCASSLTERNNEKLFFGSGTQLSVL.

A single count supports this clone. The CDR3 bases are TGTGCTAGTGGTTTGGTAATCTCGGGACAGGGGGACACTGAAGCTTTCTTT. Translation gives CASGLVISGQGDTEAFF. This chain uses TRBV12-5 with TRBJ1-1, with 11 bases fitting TRBD1. This CDR3 region has 17 residues. Germline values: CDR1 LGHNT, CDR2 FRNRAP. Trimming removed 0 bases from V and 3 bases from J; junction bases left unmatched: 6.

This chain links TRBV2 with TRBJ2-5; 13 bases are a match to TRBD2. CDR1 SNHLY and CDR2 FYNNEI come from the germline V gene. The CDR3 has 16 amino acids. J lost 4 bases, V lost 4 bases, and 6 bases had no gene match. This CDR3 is CASSVLAGGHPETQYF. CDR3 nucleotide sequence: TGTGCCAGCAGTGTACTAGCGGGAGGGCACCCAGAGACCCAGTACTTC.